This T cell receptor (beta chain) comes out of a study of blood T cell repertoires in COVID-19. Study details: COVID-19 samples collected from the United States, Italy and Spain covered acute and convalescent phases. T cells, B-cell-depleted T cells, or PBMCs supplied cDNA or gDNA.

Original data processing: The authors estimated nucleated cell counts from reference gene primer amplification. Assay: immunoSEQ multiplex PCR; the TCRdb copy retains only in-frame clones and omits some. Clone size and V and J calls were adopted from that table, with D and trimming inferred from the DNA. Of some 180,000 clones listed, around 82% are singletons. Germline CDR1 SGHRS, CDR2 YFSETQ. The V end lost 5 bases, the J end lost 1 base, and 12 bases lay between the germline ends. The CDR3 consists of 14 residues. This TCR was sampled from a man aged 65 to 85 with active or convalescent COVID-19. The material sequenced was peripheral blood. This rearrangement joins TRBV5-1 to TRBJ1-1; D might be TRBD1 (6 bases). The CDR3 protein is CASSPGVTNTEAFF. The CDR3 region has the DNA TGCGCCAGCAGTCCAGGGGTTACGAACACTGAAGCTTTCTTT.